This TCR beta chain was identified in a study of blood T cells in healthy people across ages. At the level of the study: Capture via template switching afforded approximately one barcoded beta molecule per two T cells.

About this clonotype: Antigen specificity is unknown.

CDR1 SQVTM and CDR2 ANQGSEA come from the germline V gene. This CDR3 is built from 12 residues. V gave up 4 bases and J gave up 3 bases, with 10 bases separating them. Primed by a sample-barcoded 5' primer and a J-beta primer mix, a second PCR proceeded for about 6 to 11 cycles. Tags on each cDNA molecule came from a template-switch adaptor with 12 random nucleotides. CDR3-containing paired-end reads numbered at least 2.5 million in each sample. TCRdb reprocessed the 5' RACE reads via MiXCR and lists one record per CDR3 protein. The data contain about 1.4 million distinct CDR3 sequences, around 59% of them singletons. Overall study results and limits: In long-lived donors, naive CD4+ cell counts and diversity exceeded those of aged donors.

The TCR originated in a man younger than 35 in good health. Sequencing was performed on blood. The V call is TRBV29-1, the J call TRBJ2-7; no clear D. The CDR3 nucleotides read TGCAGCGTTGGTGGTAGCATCTACGAGCAGTACTTC. The encoded protein is CSVGGSIYEQYF.